The present T cell receptor (beta chain) was sequenced within a study of Graves' ophthalmopathy and Graves' hyperthyroidism. General study findings and limits: Ophthalmopathy progression cases were predicted by the model with roughly 70% sensitivity and 72% to 85% specificity. Blood also carried most expanded thyroid clonotypes exceeding 0.001 frequency.

Reliance was placed on clinical symptoms, serum thyroxine, TRAb, thyroid ultrasound and orbital computed tomography for diagnosis. Transcripts of RNA were the source for amplifying TCR beta CDR3 regions. HTBI primers served in a first-round RT-PCR, which a second-round multiplex PCR followed. Via MiXCR, TCRdb re-called the multiplex PCR reads, giving one row per CDR3 protein. The sample consists of under 250,000 distinct CDR3 sequences, roughly 21% of them appearing once. As regards this clonotype: As yet, its antigen is unknown.

This receptor was obtained from a woman aged 50 to 60 with Graves' ophthalmopathy. Material: peripheral blood.

The CDR3 bases are TGTGCCAGCAGCGTGAGGGGACATGGGGCTGGGGAGACCCAGTACTTC. Translating it yields CASSVRGHGAGETQYF. The chain employs TRBV9 and TRBJ2-5, with D maybe TRBD1 (6 bases). The V end lost 2 bases, the J end lost 5 bases, and 19 bases lay between the germline ends. Germline V CDR1 and CDR2: SGDLS, YYNGEE. The CDR3 is 16 amino acids.